The 6 T cell receptor beta chains in this list originate from one sample, sequenced in a study of shared clonotypes between healthy human individuals. Assay used: immunoSEQ multiplex PCR; TCRdb lists only in-frame clones, some missing. The table lists 2 million to 2.5 million clones, around 95% of them singletons, with over 0.1% in the top ten. Sequencing was performed on naive CD4+ T cells sorted from blood. This sample's subset: CD45RA+ positively selected. The receptors were sampled from a man between 18 and 29 years old in good health.

The count of this clone is one. The chain joins TRBV10-1 to TRBJ1-1; tentative D call: TRBD1 (5 bases). V was pared by 2 bases and J by 3 bases, with 7 bases between. From germline, CDR1 is WNHNN and CDR2 SYGVQD (reference sequence). The CDR3 totals 13 residues. The CDR3 loop reads CASSETQDTEAFF. The CDR3 nucleotides read TGCGCCAGCAGTGAGACACAGGACACTGAAGCTTTCTTT.

This clone occurred once. V usage is TRBV15 and J usage is TRBJ2-1; a possible D gene is TRBD1 (8 bases). The ends were cut back, 3 bases at V and 3 bases at J, with 24 bases in the middle. The CDR3 has 19 amino acids. Germline values: CDR1 LNHNV, CDR2 YYDKDF (reference sequence). CDR3 nucleotides: TGTGCCACCAGCAGCATTGGACAGGGATGGCTAGCGGTCTACAATGAGCAGTTCTTC. This encodes CATSSIGQGWLAVYNEQFF. The full variable domain, rest sourced from reference TRBV15 and TRBJ2-1, is DAMVIQNPRYQVTQFGKPVTLSCSQTLNHNVMYWYQQKSSQAPKLLFHYYDKDFNNEADTPDNFQSRRPNTSFCFLDIRSPGLGDTAMYLCATSSIGQGWLAVYNEQFFGPGTRLTVL.

The V and J genes are TRBV2 and TRBJ2-5, with TRBD1 matching 10 bases. The CDR3 totals 16 residues. Germline V gives CDR1 SNHLY, CDR2 FYNNEI. After removal of 3 bases from V and 2 bases from J, the junction contained 6 bases not matched to a gene. The CDR3 sequence: CASSEGQGSGQETQYF. The CDR3 DNA reads as TGTGCCAGCAGTGAGGGACAGGGGAGTGGGCAAGAGACCCAGTACTTC.

The chain couples TRBV11-2 to TRBJ2-1; 11 bases are a match to TRBD1. The CDR3 runs to 15 residues. Trimming took 4 bases from V and 4 from J; bases not matched to a gene: 3. In germline, CDR1 is SGHAT, CDR2 FQNNGV. DNA for the CDR3: TGTGCCAGCAGCTCCGGACAGGGGGCTTACAATGAGCAGTTCTTC. Protein: CASSSGQGAYNEQFF.

V is TRBV6-1 and J is TRBJ2-5; D remains ambiguous. Trimming took 0 bases from V and 7 from J, leaving 18 bases between them. Germline V gives CDR1 MNHNS, CDR2 SASEGT. This CDR3 is built from 16 residues. CDR3 in DNA: TGTGCCAGCAGTGAAGCATCGGGCAGGCCGGCAGGGACCCAGTACTTC. It encodes CASSEASGRPAGTQYF.

The chain uses TRBV23-1 and TRBJ2-7, with D perhaps being TRBD1 or TRBD2 (5 bases each). TRBV23-1 qualifies as an ORF whose function is uncertain. The V gene lost 2 bases and the J gene lost 6 bases, with 11 bases spanning the gap. This CDR3 has 13 amino acids. CDR3 loop: CASSQPRGREQYF. The CDR3 region has the DNA TGCGCCAGCAGTCAACCGAGGGGTCGCGAGCAGTACTTC.